Below, 11 T cell receptor beta chains from the same sample are listed, as sequenced in a study of cytomegalovirus exposure and HLA in healthy donors. The PCR made use of 60 Vbeta and 13 Jbeta primers. Measured with immunoSEQ multiplex PCR; TCRdb has only the in-frame clones, and not every one. This table has around 100,000 clones, roughly 71% appearing once. The sequencing input was PBMCs. These receptors originate from a man between 35 and 55 years old in good health and CMV-seropositive.

The V gene is TRBV2, the J gene TRBJ1-3; possible D gene TRBD1, 6 bases. The CDR3 loop spans 14 amino acids. The germline CDR1 and CDR2 sequences are SNHLY and FYNNEI. V lost 7 bases, J lost 4 bases, and 14 bases lay in between. This CDR3 is CASKREQGGNTIYF. CDR3 coding DNA: TGTGCCAGCAAGAGGGAACAGGGCGGAAACACCATATATTTT.

The J gene is TRBJ1-2, the V gene TRBV7-9; 9 bases agree with TRBD1. Germline V CDR1 and CDR2: SEHNR, FQNEAQ (reference sequence). The CDR3 loop spans 15 amino acids. V trimming: 1 base; J trimming: 6 bases; junction bases outside the gene matches: 6. CDR3 sequence (DNA): TGTGCCAGCAGCTTAGTTAGGACAGGGGAGGATGGCTACACCTTC. Protein product: CASSLVRTGEDGYTF.

The J gene is TRBJ2-7, the V gene TRBV28, with a weak D call TRBD2 (5 bases). The CDR3 is 13 residues long. From germline, CDR1 is MDHEN and CDR2 SYDVKM. The V end was cut by 5 bases, the J end by 2 bases, with 10 bases between. The CDR3 region has the DNA TGTGCCAGCAGTCTAACTAGTGCCTACGAGCAGTACTTC. This encodes CASSLTSAYEQYF.

The table lists this clone with a few counts. V is TRBV5-1 and J is TRBJ2-4; possibly TRBD2 for D (5 bases). This CDR3 is built from 14 residues. Trimming shortened V by 5 bases and J by 1 base, and 10 bases separated the two germline ends. The germline V gene has CDR1 SGHRS and CDR2 YFSETQ. The DNA for the CDR3 is TGCGCCAGCAGGGGTACTAGTGCCAAAAACATTCAGTACTTC. This codes for CASRGTSAKNIQYF.

The J gene is TRBJ2-3, the V gene TRBV30; possibly TRBD2 for D (6 bases). The germline V gene encodes CDR1 GTSNPN and CDR2 SVGIG (reference sequence). The CDR3 extends over 15 amino acids. V was shortened by 5 bases and J by 3 bases, with 18 bases between the two germline ends. The CDR3 loop is CAWGRGSLATDTQYF. The CDR3 coding sequence is TGTGCCTGGGGCCGTGGCAGCCTAGCGACAGATACGCAGTATTTT. Filled out from reference TRBV30 and TRBJ2-3, the complete variable domain reads SQTIHQWPATLVQPVGSPLSLECTVEGTSNPNLYWYRQAAGRGLQLLFYSVGIGQISSEVPQNLSASRPQDRQFILSSKKLLLSDSGFYLCAWGRGSLATDTQYFGPGTRLTVL.

The gene calls are TRBV6-6 and TRBJ2-3, with 12 bases lining up with TRBD2. V was clipped by 4 bases and J by 7 bases; unmatched bases: 6. This CDR3 contains 15 residues. Germline values: CDR1 MNHNY, CDR2 SVGAGI (reference sequence). The CDR3 is CASSSSTSGRYTQYF. The CDR3 coding sequence is TGTGCCAGCAGTTCCTCGACTAGCGGGAGATATACGCAGTATTTT.

The chain combines TRBV4-1 with TRBJ1-5; TRBD1 matches 9 bases. Germline values: CDR1 MGHRA, CDR2 YSYEKL. Trimming cost V 0 bases and J 2 bases; bases outside gene matches: 2. The CDR3 has 16 amino acids. CDR3 region: CASSQEQGAGNQPQHF. Here the CDR3 DNA reads TGCGCCAGCAGCCAAGAACAGGGGGCAGGCAATCAGCCCCAGCATTTT.

The V call is TRBV19, the J call TRBJ2-1; D might be TRBD2 (6 bases). Per the germline V gene, CDR1 is LNHDA and CDR2 is SQIVND (reference sequence). Trimming left V 9 bases short and J 8 bases short, with 29 bases between. The CDR3 has 17 residues. The CDR3 nucleotides read TGTGCCAGCTCCCCCCGAAACCGGCCTAGCGTTAGGGATGAGCAGTTCTTC. Its protein product is CASSPRNRPSVRDEQFF.

The chain employs TRBV7-2 and TRBJ2-1; a weak D match, TRBD2 (6 bases). CDR3 length: 15 residues. V lost 4 bases, J lost 7 bases, and 17 bases lay in between. CDR1 is SGHTA and CDR2 is FQGNSA in the germline V gene. CDR3 loop: CASSSIFGGTNEQFF. The CDR3 DNA sequence: TGTGCCAGCAGCTCCATCTTCGGGGGAACAAATGAGCAGTTCTTC.

Remarks on this clone: Other DNA sequences in the same sample also yield this CDR3. This rearrangement joins TRBV4-1 to TRBJ1-1; D uncertain. Trimming took 1 base from V and 1 from J, leaving 7 bases between them. The CDR3 runs to 14 residues. CDR1 and CDR2 from the germline V gene are MGHRA and YSYEKL. The CDR3, as DNA: TGCGCCAGCAGCCAAGGTCCAGGGAACACTGAAGCTTTCTTT. As protein: CASSQGPGNTEAFF.

The genes are TRBV2 and TRBJ1-4, with TRBD1 as a possible D gene (6 bases). Trimming stripped 4 bases from V and 8 bases from J, with 23 bases between. This CDR3 is built from 17 residues. Germline-derived CDR1 and CDR2 are SNHLY and FYNNEI. The chain's CDR3 is CASSGLAMVQGDEKLFF. The CDR3 bases are TGTGCCAGCAGTGGACTCGCCATGGTACAGGGAGACGAAAAACTGTTTTTT.